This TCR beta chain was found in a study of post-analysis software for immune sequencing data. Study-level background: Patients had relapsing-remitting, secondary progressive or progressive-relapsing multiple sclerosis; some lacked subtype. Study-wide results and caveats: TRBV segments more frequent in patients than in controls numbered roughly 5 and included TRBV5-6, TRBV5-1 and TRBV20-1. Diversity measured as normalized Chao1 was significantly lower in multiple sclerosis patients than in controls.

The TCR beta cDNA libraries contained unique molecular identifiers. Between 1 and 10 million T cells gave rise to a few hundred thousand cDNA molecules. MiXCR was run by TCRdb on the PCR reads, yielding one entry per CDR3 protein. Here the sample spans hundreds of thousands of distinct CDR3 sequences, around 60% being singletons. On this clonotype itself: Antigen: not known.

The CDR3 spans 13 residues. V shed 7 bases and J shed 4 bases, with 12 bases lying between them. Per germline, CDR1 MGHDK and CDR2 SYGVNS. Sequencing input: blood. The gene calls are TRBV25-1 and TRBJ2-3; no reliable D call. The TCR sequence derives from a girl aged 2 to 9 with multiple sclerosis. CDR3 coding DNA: TGTGCCAGCACGTCAACCCCCGCAGATACGCAGTATTTT. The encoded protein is CASTSTPADTQYF.